This T cell receptor (beta chain) comes out of a study of blood T cell repertoires in COVID-19. As for the study in general: Samples representing acute and convalescent COVID-19 were sourced from the United States, Italy and Spain. Sources were T cells, B-cell-depleted T cells, or PBMCs; the material itself was cDNA or gDNA.

Per germline, CDR1 DFQATT and CDR2 SNEGSKA (reference sequence). The junction had 6 bases not matched to a gene; V was cut back by 3 bases and J by 5 bases. The CDR3 length is 15 residues. In the authors' workflow: By means of reference gene primer amplification, nucleated cell counts were estimated. Here immunoSEQ multiplex PCR was the method, and the copy in TCRdb shows in-frame clones only, minus some. The V and J calls and clone size come from that table; D and trimming were worked out from the DNA. This table has 140,000 to 150,000 clones, around four fifths appearing once. The rearrangement uses TRBV20-1 and TRBJ2-1; 11 bases fit TRBD2. Sequenced input: peripheral blood. This TCR came from a human donor in a cohort sampled during active COVID-19. The CDR3 is CSASHSGGGNNEQFF. In DNA form, the CDR3 reads TGCAGTGCTAGTCATAGCGGGGGGGGAAACAATGAGCAGTTCTTC.